Below, 13 T cell receptor beta chains from the same sample are listed, as sequenced in a study of T cell responses to AZD1222 COVID-19 vaccine. Sequencing used immunoSEQ multiplex PCR; TCRdb keeps in-frame clones, though not all of them. The table shows 75,000 to 100,000 clones, with 70% to 90% occurring only once. Sample: peripheral blood, taken on day 0 of AZD1222 vaccination. The receptors derive from an adult in good health.

This chain links TRBV7-2 with TRBJ2-3; tentatively, D is TRBD1 or TRBD2 (5 bases each). The CDR3 covers 12 residues. Trimming took off 8 bases at V and 6 bases at J, with 12 bases between the two ends. Germline V lookup: CDR1 SGHTA, CDR2 FQGNSA. CDR3 sequence: CASAVGVDTQYF. The CDR3 DNA reads as TGTGCCAGCGCGGTGGGGGTGGATACGCAGTATTTT.

The CDR3: CAWSSEGDSPLHF. CDR3 DNA sequence: TGTGCCTGGAGTTCGGAAGGGGATTCACCCCTCCACTTT. The rearrangement uses TRBV30 and TRBJ1-6; possibly TRBD1 for D (5 bases). Trimming pared 2 bases from V and 8 bases from J, leaving 10 bases between. CDR3 size: 13 residues. Germline V gene data show CDR1 as GTSNPN and CDR2 as SVGIG (reference sequence).

The V and J genes are TRBV9 and TRBJ1-1, with D unclear. Trimming pared 0 bases from V and 5 bases from J, leaving 17 bases between. CDR3 length equals 16 residues. CDR1 SGDLS and CDR2 YYNGEE come from the germline V gene. CDR3: CASSVAVGPRGTEAFF. As DNA, the CDR3 is TGTGCCAGCAGCGTAGCGGTCGGGCCACGAGGTACTGAAGCTTTCTTT.

The chain recombines TRBV19 with TRBJ1-2; no reliable D call. The CDR3 loop spans 13 amino acids. V was trimmed by 2 bases and J by 2 bases, leaving 6 bases between them. The germline gives CDR1 LNHDA, CDR2 SQIVND (reference sequence). The CDR3 DNA follows: TGTGCCAGTAGTATACAAGAGAACTATGGCTACACCTTC. This translates into CASSIQENYGYTF.

The chain recombines TRBV5-6 with TRBJ2-4; D uncertain. Trimming shortened V by 1 base and J by 7 bases, and 12 bases separated the two germline ends. Germline CDR1 SGHDT, CDR2 YYEEEE. The CDR3 extends over 14 amino acids. Here the CDR3 reads CASSLIPTRNIQYF. The CDR3, as DNA: TGTGCCAGCAGCTTGATCCCGACAAGGAACATTCAGTACTTC.

Only a few counts were recorded for this clone. This rearrangement joins TRBV9 to TRBJ2-3; TRBD1 agrees at 7 bases. Germline assignment: CDR1 SGDLS and CDR2 YYNGEE. There are 16 residues in the CDR3. Trimming cost V 0 bases and J 0 bases; bases outside gene matches: 4. For the CDR3, the DNA is TGTGCCAGCAGCGTAGATGGGGGACAGAGCACAGATACGCAGTATTTT. It codes for CASSVDGGQSTDTQYF. Supplemented by reference TRBV9 and TRBJ2-3, the full variable domain reads DSGVTQTPKHLITATGQRVTLRCSPRSGDLSVYWYQQSLDQGLQFLIQYYNGEERAKGNILERFSAQQFPDLHSELNLSSLELGDSALYFCASSVDGGQSTDTQYFGPGTRLTVL.

This CDR3 is CATSRDWNGSGYTF. CDR3 in DNA: TGTGCCACCAGCAGAGATTGGAATGGGAGCGGCTACACCTTC. The chain is built from TRBV15 and TRBJ1-2; D remains ambiguous. Trimming cost V 0 bases and J 8 bases, with 13 bases left between them. The CDR3 runs 14 residues. In germline, CDR1 is LNHNV, CDR2 YYDKDF (reference sequence). Supplemented by reference TRBV15 and TRBJ1-2, the full variable domain reads DAMVIQNPRYQVTQFGKPVTLSCSQTLNHNVMYWYQQKSSQAPKLLFHYYDKDFNNEADTPDNFQSRRPNTSFCFLDIRSPGLGDTAMYLCATSRDWNGSGYTFGSGTRLTVV.

This sequence joins TRBV11-2 and TRBJ1-1; D is ambiguous. The germline V gene has CDR1 SGHAT and CDR2 FQNNGV. The CDR3 has 15 residues. V lost 0 bases and J lost 3, with 11 bases in between. In DNA, the CDR3 is TGTGCCAGCAGCTTAGATCCTTCGTATTACACTGAAGCTTTCTTT. It yields the protein CASSLDPSYYTEAFF.

J is TRBJ2-7 and V is TRBV29-1; 9 bases map to TRBD1. The CDR3 loop spans 13 amino acids. Trimming cost V 6 bases and J 3 bases; bases outside gene matches: 6. The germline V gene has CDR1 SQVTM and CDR2 ANQGSEA. The CDR3 sequence is CSVQGAFFYEQYF. Here the CDR3 DNA reads TGCAGCGTACAGGGGGCGTTTTTCTACGAGCAGTACTTC.

The gene calls are TRBV5-4 and TRBJ2-3; 15 bases are shared with TRBD2. There are 17 residues in the CDR3. CDR1 is SGHNT and CDR2 is YYREEE in the germline V gene (reference sequence). V trimming: 4 bases; J trimming: 5 bases; junction bases outside the gene matches: 8. CDR3 sequence: CASSPGTSGGRRDTQYF. The DNA for the CDR3 is TGTGCCAGCAGCCCCGGGACTAGCGGGGGGCGCAGAGATACGCAGTATTTT.

The chain couples TRBV25-1 to TRBJ1-2; a possible D gene is TRBD1 (5 bases). CDR1 and CDR2 (germline): MGHDK, SYGVNS. The ends were cut back, 6 bases at V and 10 bases at J, with 15 bases in the middle. This CDR3 comprises 12 residues. In DNA form, the CDR3 reads TGTGCCAGCAGAGCGGGGACCTTGGTCTACACCTTC. Translated: CASRAGTLVYTF.

The V call is TRBV6-5, the J call TRBJ1-2; D might be TRBD1 (5 bases). The V gene lost 4 bases and the J gene lost 6 bases, with 21 bases spanning the gap. Germline V lookup: CDR1 MNHEY, CDR2 SVGAGI. This CDR3 is 16 amino acids long. As DNA, the CDR3 is TGTGCCAGCAGTTCTCCAGGGATGAGGGGAGTCGATGGCTACACCTTC. It encodes CASSSPGMRGVDGYTF.

The V call is TRBV6-1, the J call TRBJ2-7; 15 positions match TRBD2. Germline assignment: CDR1 MNHNS and CDR2 SASEGT. This CDR3 contains 16 residues. J was trimmed by 6 bases and V by 4 bases; bases with no gene match: 7. This CDR3 reads CASSGIGTSGGSEQYF. The CDR3 DNA reads TGTGCCAGCAGTGGAATCGGGACTAGCGGGGGGAGCGAGCAGTACTTC.